The sequence of this T cell receptor beta chain was determined in a study of cytomegalovirus exposure and HLA in healthy donors. Background on the study: Previous work identified roughly 120 million unique TCR beta sequences from 150 million to 200 million T cells.

The germline V gene has CDR1 MNHEY and CDR2 SVGAGI. The CDR3 length is 13 residues. J gave up 4 bases and V 6 bases, and 4 bases lay outside the gene matches. Amplification used 60 Vbeta primers and 13 Jbeta primers. The authors' processing: In a later analysis, about 9.9 million of about 80 million unique beta chains occurred in at least two donors. Repertoires were generated with immunoSEQ multiplex PCR, while TCRdb's copy carries only in-frame clones and drops some. From that table come the V and J calls and clone size; the DNA was used to work out D and trimming. The table lists 140,000 or so clones, around 86% of them singletons. As to this clone: Its antigen is as yet unknown.

Study-wide results and limits: Per a prior analysis, the majority of TCR beta V segments were productive roughly 90% or roughly 30% of the time. The analysis excluded some indistinguishable V segments, including TRBV6-2 and TRBV6-3.

The clonotype comes from a female donor in good health and CMV-seronegative. The chain joins TRBV6-5 to TRBJ1-1; 8 bases agree with TRBD1. Sequences were obtained from PBMCs. The CDR3 here is CASSRTGLTEAFF. In DNA, the CDR3 is TGTGCCAGCAGCCGGACAGGGCTCACTGAAGCTTTCTTT.